This passage covers 21 T cell receptor beta chains from one sample sequenced in a study of T cells in Graves' hyperthyroidism and ophthalmopathy. Amplified TCR beta CDR3 regions derived from RNA transcripts. The TCR CDR3 first-round RT-PCR relied on the HTBI primer set. TCRdb re-called the multiplex PCR reads with MiXCR, one entry per CDR3 protein. This repertoire shows under 300,000 distinct CDR3 sequences, about 16% found once; its top ten account for 30% to 35%. Material for sequencing was blood. These receptors all stem from a woman aged 45 to 65 with Graves' hyperthyroidism that later progressed to Graves' ophthalmopathy.

The chain couples TRBV29-1 to TRBJ2-7; unclear D gene. CDR1 is SQVTM, CDR2 ANQGSEA, per germline. Trimming left V 3 bases short and J 3 bases short, with 6 bases between. This CDR3 spans 11 amino acids. The CDR3 coding sequence is TGCAGCGTTGACTCCGGCTACGAGCAGTACTTC. Encoded protein: CSVDSGYEQYF.

A few counts support this clonotype. The rearrangement links TRBV6-4 to TRBJ2-7, with 9 bases lining up with TRBD2. The trim removed 3 bases at V and 1 base at J, leaving 4 bases unmatched. Germline CDR1 MRHNA, CDR2 SNTAGT. This CDR3 has 15 residues. The CDR3: CASSEEREVSYEQYF. The CDR3 nucleotides are TGTGCCAGCAGTGAGGAGCGGGAGGTATCCTACGAGCAGTACTTC.

This clonotype was detected many times. The CDR3 sequence: CASSLLQGYTEAFF. The CDR3 DNA reads as TGTGCCAGCAGTCTACTACAGGGCTACACTGAAGCTTTCTTT. The genes are TRBV7-2 and TRBJ1-1, with TRBD1 as a possible D gene (6 bases). CDR3 length: 14 amino acids. The V gene's germline CDR1 is SGHTA and CDR2 FQGNSA. V was cut by 6 bases and J by 3 bases, with 14 bases left in between.

This clonotype was detected a few times. This rearrangement joins TRBV19 to TRBJ2-2, with D perhaps matching TRBD2 (7 bases). Germline-derived CDR1 and CDR2 are LNHDA and SQIVND (reference sequence). V was trimmed by 3 bases and J by 0 bases, leaving 11 bases between them. There are 16 residues in the CDR3. This CDR3 reads CASSMRGGANTGELFF. The CDR3 coding sequence is TGTGCCAGTAGTATGAGGGGGGGGGCGAACACCGGGGAGCTGTTTTTT.

This clonotype was counted ten times or more. The chain employs TRBV5-1 and TRBJ2-7, with D perhaps TRBD2 (5 bases). The germline V and J ends were trimmed by 7 bases and 6 bases, with 14 bases remaining between them. The CDR3 contains 12 residues. The V gene's germline CDR1 is SGHRS and CDR2 YFSETQ. CDR3 protein: CASGISRAEQYF. In nucleotides, the CDR3 is TGCGCCAGCGGAATTTCGAGGGCCGAGCAGTACTTC.

The table lists this clonotype with many counts. The chain joins TRBV29-1 to TRBJ1-3; D may be TRBD1 (5 bases). Germline V CDR1 and CDR2: SQVTM, ANQGSEA. The CDR3 length is 12 residues. Trimming pared 7 bases from V and 4 bases from J, leaving 11 bases between. CDR3 sequence reads: CSARTPGNTIYF. The CDR3 coding sequence is TGCAGCGCTCGGACACCCGGAAACACCATATATTTT.

This clonotype occurred a few times. This chain connects TRBV19 to TRBJ1-2; 7 bases match TRBD1. Germline CDR1 is LNHDA and CDR2 is SQIVND (reference sequence). This CDR3 is built from 12 residues. Unmatched junction bases numbered 4, after V lost 7 bases and J lost 5 bases. CDR3 DNA: TGTGCCAGTACCCTGACAGGGTATGGCTACACCTTC. The encoded protein is CASTLTGYGYTF. Complete variable domain (other parts from reference TRBV19 and TRBJ1-2): DGGITQSPKYLFRKEGQNVTLSCEQNLNHDAMYWYRQDPGQGLRLIYYSQIVNDFQKGDIAEGYSVSREKKESFPLTVTSAQKNPTAFYLCASTLTGYGYTFGSGTRLTVV.

This clonotype occurred many times. J is TRBJ2-1 and V is TRBV20-1, with TRBD2 matching 12 bases. Per the germline V gene, CDR1 is DFQATT and CDR2 is SNEGSKA (reference sequence). The CDR3 has 17 residues. J gave up 8 bases and V 6 bases, and 17 bases lay outside the gene matches. The CDR3 DNA sequence: TGCAGTGCCTTAGCAACATCTAGCGGGAGGGCCTATTATGAGCAGTTCTTC. Protein: CSALATSSGRAYYEQFF.

This clonotype has at least ten counts. CDR3 in DNA: TGCGCCAGCAGCTCCACAGGGAACACCGGGGAGCTGTTTTTT. Its translation: CASSSTGNTGELFF. The chain couples TRBV5-1 to TRBJ2-2; D possibly corresponds to TRBD1 (5 bases). The CDR3 covers 14 residues. V was shortened by 3 bases and J by 1 base, with 7 bases between the two germline ends. Germline CDR1 is SGHRS and CDR2 is YFSETQ.

This clonotype was recorded at least ten times. This sequence joins TRBV12-3 or TRBV12-4 and TRBJ2-2; weak D call: TRBD1 (5 bases). The CDR3 has 14 residues. The V gene lost 6 bases and the J gene lost 1 base, with 9 bases spanning the gap. The CDR3: CASSARENTGELFF. The CDR3 DNA follows: TGTGCCAGCAGCGCCAGGGAGAACACCGGGGAGCTGTTTTTT.

This clonotype was seen repeatedly, ten times or more. This rearrangement joins TRBV3-1 to TRBJ2-3, with D hard to call. Germline V gives CDR1 LGHDT, CDR2 YNNKEL (reference sequence). The CDR3 extends over 15 amino acids. V lost 0 bases to trimming and J lost 0 bases, with 7 bases between them. The CDR3 DNA follows: TGTGCCAGCAGCCAAGAACCGGGTAGCACAGATACGCAGTATTTT. It yields the protein CASSQEPGSTDTQYF.

V is TRBV27 and J is TRBJ2-2; 9 nucleotides match TRBD1. The V gene end was trimmed by 11 bases and the J gene end by 7 bases; junction bases not matched to a gene: 17. This CDR3 region has 16 residues. Germline values: CDR1 MNHEY, CDR2 SMNVEV (reference sequence). The CDR3 sequence is CASYWKGQGKIGELFF. The CDR3 DNA sequence: TGTGCCTCGTATTGGAAAGGACAGGGGAAAATCGGGGAGCTGTTTTTT.

The table lists this clonotype with many counts. V gene TRBV20-1 combines with J gene TRBJ1-2; a possible D gene is TRBD1 (6 bases). The V gene's germline CDR1 is DFQATT and CDR2 SNEGSKA (reference sequence). The CDR3 spans 13 residues. Trimming stripped 2 bases from V and 6 bases from J, with 13 bases between. The CDR3 spells CSARRAGEDGYTF. For the CDR3, the DNA is TGCAGTGCTAGAAGGGCAGGGGAGGATGGCTACACCTTC.

This clonotype was observed many times. The rearrangement uses TRBV29-1 and TRBJ2-1; D remains unclear. This CDR3 comprises 13 residues. V was cut by 8 bases and J by 1 base, with 12 bases left in between. Germline CDR1 SQVTM, CDR2 ANQGSEA. In nucleotides, the CDR3 is TGCAGCTCCCGCCCGCTTTCCTACAATGAGCAGTTCTTC. It encodes CSSRPLSYNEQFF.

This clonotype has at least ten counts. This sequence joins TRBV5-1 and TRBJ1-1, with a possible D match to TRBD1 (6 bases). V dropped 0 bases and J dropped 0 bases, with 9 bases sitting between them. CDR1 and CDR2 from the germline V gene are SGHRS and YFSETQ. The CDR3 is 15 residues long. The CDR3 region has the DNA TGCGCCAGCAGCTTGGAGGACAGTTTGAACACTGAAGCTTTCTTT. It codes for CASSLEDSLNTEAFF.

This clonotype was seen only a few times. The chain has TRBV19 and TRBJ2-6; D gene ambiguous. Trimming stripped 5 bases from V and 0 bases from J, with 14 bases between. The germline CDR1 and CDR2 sequences are LNHDA and SQIVND (reference sequence). The CDR3 runs 17 residues. This CDR3 is CASSPPLDPSGANVLTF. In DNA, the CDR3 is TGTGCCAGTAGTCCACCTCTAGATCCCTCTGGGGCCAACGTCCTGACTTTC. Using reference TRBV19 and TRBJ2-6 for the parts outside the CDR3, the full variable domain is DGGITQSPKYLFRKEGQNVTLSCEQNLNHDAMYWYRQDPGQGLRLIYYSQIVNDFQKGDIAEGYSVSREKKESFPLTVTSAQKNPTAFYLCASSPPLDPSGANVLTFGAGSRLTVL.

This clonotype was recorded many times. The gene calls are TRBV6-1 and TRBJ1-5, with unresolved D. The germline V gene encodes CDR1 MNHNS and CDR2 SASEGT. This CDR3 has 12 amino acids. V was trimmed by 8 bases and J by 5 bases, leaving 10 bases between them. The CDR3 loop reads CASGVPYQPQHF. CDR3 DNA sequence: TGTGCCAGCGGGGTACCTTATCAGCCCCAGCATTTT.

This clonotype showed up many times. The chain is built from TRBV10-3 and TRBJ1-2; D gene unclear. CDR1 and CDR2 (germline): ENHRY, SYGVKD. Trimming pared 3 bases from V and 3 bases from J, leaving 5 bases between. This CDR3 has 12 residues. Written as DNA, the CDR3 is TGTGCCATCAGTGACGTTTACTATGGCTACACCTTC. Protein sequence: CAISDVYYGYTF.

The sample holds many counts of this clonotype. This sequence joins TRBV18 and TRBJ2-7; TRBD2 matches at 10 bases. The CDR3 consists of 17 residues. From germline, CDR1 is KGHSH and CDR2 LQKENI. Losses at the gene ends were 3 bases for V and 2 bases for J; bases not matched to a gene: 10. In nucleotides, the CDR3 is TGTGCCAGCTCACCGCTAATTCGAGCGGGAGGGCCCTACGAGCAGTACTTC. It encodes CASSPLIRAGGPYEQYF.

This clonotype was observed many times. For the CDR3, the DNA is TGCAGTGCTAGGGGGCTAGCGGCGAACACCGGGGAGCTGTTTTTT. Protein product: CSARGLAANTGELFF. The gene calls are TRBV20-1 and TRBJ2-2; TRBD2 aligns across 7 bases. This CDR3 has 15 residues. V trimming: 3 bases; J trimming: 0 bases; junction bases outside the gene matches: 4. Germline V lookup: CDR1 DFQATT, CDR2 SNEGSKA (reference sequence).

The rearrangement links TRBV7-9 to TRBJ1-5; 8 bases map to TRBD1. Germline-derived CDR1 and CDR2 are SEHNR and FQNEAQ (reference sequence). V lost 4 bases to trimming and J lost 2 bases; unmatched junction nucleotides: 1. The CDR3 is 14 residues long. The CDR3 protein is CASSSQGGNQPQHF. CDR3 nucleotides: TGTGCCAGCAGCTCACAGGGGGGCAATCAGCCCCAGCATTTT.